The sequence of this TCR beta chain was determined in a study of T-cell memory formation after mild COVID-19 (TCRdb year 2021). Context from the whole study: TCR sequence clusters from the two donors were found to be largely donor specific. In a couple of donors, T-cell clones that expanded and contracted after mild COVID-19 were tracked by sequencing TCRalpha and TCRbeta repertoires over time. Two young, previously healthy adult volunteers, one female and one male, were included in the cohort. The paper as a whole reports these results and caveats: The detection of some responding clones in pre-infection memory suggests that pre-existing cross-reactive memory T cells joined the SARS-CoV-2 response. The study covered only a couple of mild cases, and larger cohorts including severe cases with pre-infection samples were considered necessary. Balanced CD4/CD8 phenotypes were observed for clones contracting from day 15 to 85, whereas a bias towards CD4+ was observed for a second wave of clones expanding from day 15 to 37. Contracting CD4+ clones were located mainly in the CM and EM memory subsets, whereas CD8+ clones were found to be enriched in EMRA. Whether the second-wave clones peaking on day 37 were SARS-CoV-2 specific was not confirmed.

Ficoll-Paque density gradient centrifugation was used to isolate PBMCs. CDR1 and CDR2 are drawn from the germline V gene: LGHNA, YNFKEQ. The trim is 0 bases for V and 5 bases for J, with a gap of 13 bases between the germline ends. Spanning cysteine to phenylalanine, the CDR3 consists of 16 amino acids. Just CDR3 DNA is preserved here, 48 bases in frame from base 1. This clonotype was observed a handful of times. Its target antigen remains unknown. No per-base quality is available; no much larger clone lies one base away. The data were produced on an Illumina NovaSeq 6000. cDNA libraries for TCRalpha and TCRbeta were prepared by 5'RACE using constant-segment primers, with sample barcodes and unique molecular identifiers added. Trizol reagent was used to extract RNA from every sample. Libraries were amplified in two PCR steps, with a second sample barcode and Illumina TruSeq adapters added in the second step. The libraries were sequenced on an Illumina NovaSeq using 2 x 150 bp paired-end reads. For the original study's pipeline: With migec v1.2.7, reads were demultiplexed and then collapsed into UMI-guided consensus sequences. Using mixcr v2.1.11, UMI consensuses were aligned to TRA and TRB V and J templates and then assembled into clonotypes. Expanded or contracted clonotypes were those called significant by both edgeR and NoisET, with noise models trained on biological replicates. edgeR calls used a false discovery rate-adjusted p below 0.01 and a log2 fold-change threshold of 1. As an exploratory analysis of dynamics, PCA with hierarchical clustering was applied to max-normalized trajectories of the 1000 most abundant clonotypes. Each responding clone was given a CD4 or CD8 phenotype based on the CD4+ and CD8+ repertoires, which had been sequenced separately. The public reads were reanalyzed by TCRdb: fastp trimming at Q25, MiXCR alignment, in-frame beta chains only. Each entry merges the rows of one CDR3 protein and shows their most common DNA and genes. These V and J calls are TCRdb output, not the study's own analysis. The sample has around 340,000 distinct CDR3 sequences on record, roughly 15% of them singletons. Together, the top ten hold more than 20% of the sample.

Input material: PBMCs or a T cell subset sorted from them (not recorded which). This sequence originates from a man aged 18-30 years who had mild COVID-19 (a few samples of this study predate the infection). The sample titles of this study are shuffled in the database, so cell type and time point are left out; the donor was told from shared clones. Recombination linked TRBV4-2 to TRBJ2-2; the D gene is possibly TRBD2, with 5 bases matching. CDR3 sequence: CASSQDFPSRTGELFF. The bases read TGTGCCAGCAGCCAAGATTTTCCTAGCAGGACCGGGGAGCTGTTTTTT.